This T cell receptor (beta chain) was sequenced for a study of OX40 agonist ivuxolimab in advanced cancers. The cohort excluded patients with autoimmune disease history or systemic immunosuppression. The germline V and J ends were trimmed by 4 bases and 10 bases, with 14 bases remaining between them. The length of the CDR3 is 13 residues. Germline CDR1 is SNHLY and CDR2 is FYNNEI. Sequenced by immunoSEQ multiplex PCR; TCRdb stores in-frame clones only, minus some. The table lists some 100,000 clones, 70% to 90% of them singletons. The chain is built from TRBV2 and TRBJ2-1; possibly TRBD1 for D (5 bases). Sequencing was performed on CD4+ or CD8+ T cells sorted from blood, taken in a trial of the OX40 agonist ivuxolimab. The clonotype originates from an adult with an advanced solid tumor such as melanoma, head and neck, liver or kidney cancer. The CDR3 coding sequence is TGTGCCAGCAGTGGAACAGGAGCCAGGGAGCAGTTCTTC. Protein: CASSGTGAREQFF.